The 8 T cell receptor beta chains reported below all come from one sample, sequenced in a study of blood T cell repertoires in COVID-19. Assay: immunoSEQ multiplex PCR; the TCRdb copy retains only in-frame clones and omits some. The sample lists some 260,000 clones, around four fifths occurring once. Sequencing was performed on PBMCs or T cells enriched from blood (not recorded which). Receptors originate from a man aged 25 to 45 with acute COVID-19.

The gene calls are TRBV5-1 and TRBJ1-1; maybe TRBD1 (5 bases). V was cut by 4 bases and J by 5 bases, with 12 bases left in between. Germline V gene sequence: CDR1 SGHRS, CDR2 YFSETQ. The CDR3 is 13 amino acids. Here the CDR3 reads CASSPGPRTEAFF. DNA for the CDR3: TGCGCCAGCAGCCCAGGGCCGCGGACTGAAGCTTTCTTT.

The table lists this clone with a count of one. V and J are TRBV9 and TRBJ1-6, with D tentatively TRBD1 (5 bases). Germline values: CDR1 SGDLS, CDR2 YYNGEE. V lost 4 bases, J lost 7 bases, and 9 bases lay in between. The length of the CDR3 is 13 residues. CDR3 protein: CASSPRQNSPLHF. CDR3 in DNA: TGTGCCAGCAGCCCTCGACAGAATTCACCCCTCCACTTT.

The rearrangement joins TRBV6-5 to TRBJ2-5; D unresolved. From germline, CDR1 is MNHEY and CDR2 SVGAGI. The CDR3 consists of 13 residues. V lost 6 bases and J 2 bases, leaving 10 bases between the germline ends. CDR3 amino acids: CASSLERQETQYF. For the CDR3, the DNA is TGTGCCAGCAGCCTGGAGCGTCAAGAGACCCAGTACTTC.

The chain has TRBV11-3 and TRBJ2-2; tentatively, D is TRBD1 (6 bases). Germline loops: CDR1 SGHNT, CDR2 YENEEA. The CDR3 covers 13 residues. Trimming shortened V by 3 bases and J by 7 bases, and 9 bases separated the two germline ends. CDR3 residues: CASSFGGGGELFF. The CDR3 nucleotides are TGTGCCAGCAGCTTTGGGGGCGGCGGGGAGCTGTTTTTT. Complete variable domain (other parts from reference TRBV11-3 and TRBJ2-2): EAGVVQSPRYKIIEKKQPVAFWCNPISGHNTLYWYLQNLGQGPELLIRYENEEAVDDSQLPKDRFSAERLKGVDSTLKIQPAELGDSAVYLCASSFGGGGELFFGEGSRLTVL.

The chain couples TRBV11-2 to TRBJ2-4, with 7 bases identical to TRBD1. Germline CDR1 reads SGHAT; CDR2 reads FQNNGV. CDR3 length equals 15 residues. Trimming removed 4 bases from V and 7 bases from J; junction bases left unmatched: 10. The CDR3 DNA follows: TGTGCCAGCAGCTCCGGCCCGACAGGGTCCAACATTCAGTACTTC. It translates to CASSSGPTGSNIQYF.

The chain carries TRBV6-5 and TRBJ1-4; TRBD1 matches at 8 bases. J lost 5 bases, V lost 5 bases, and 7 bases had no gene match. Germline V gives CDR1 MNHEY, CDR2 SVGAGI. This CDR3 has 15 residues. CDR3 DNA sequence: TGTGCCAGCAGTCGCAACAGGGGGGGGAATGAAAAACTGTTTTTT. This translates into CASSRNRGGNEKLFF.

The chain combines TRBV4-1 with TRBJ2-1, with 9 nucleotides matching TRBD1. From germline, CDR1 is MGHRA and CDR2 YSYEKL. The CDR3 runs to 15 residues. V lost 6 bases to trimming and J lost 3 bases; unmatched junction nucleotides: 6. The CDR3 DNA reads TGCGCCAGCAGTTCCGGGACAGGGAACTACAATGAGCAGTTCTTC. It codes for CASSSGTGNYNEQFF.

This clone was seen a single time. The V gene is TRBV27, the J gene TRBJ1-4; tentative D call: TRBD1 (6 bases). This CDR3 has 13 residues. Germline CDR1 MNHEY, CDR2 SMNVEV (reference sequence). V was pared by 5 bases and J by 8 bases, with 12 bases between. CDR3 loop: CASSTGFWEKLFF. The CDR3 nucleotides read TGTGCCAGCAGTACAGGGTTTTGGGAAAAACTGTTTTTT.